The present TCR beta chain was sequenced within a study of T cell responses to AZD1222 COVID-19 vaccine. Study-level results: Baseline seropositives among AZD1222 recipients totaled only five or six. Once two AZD1222 doses were given, Spike-specific TCR breadth and depth went up.

The data were produced by immunoSEQ multiplex PCR, yet TCRdb's version contains in-frame clones alone and is incomplete. The data show some 140,000 clones, 90% seen once. The CDR3 covers 16 residues. The trim removed 3 bases at V and 5 bases at J, leaving 10 bases unmatched. Germline V gene lookup returns CDR1 SGHTA and CDR2 FQGNSA. With regard to this clone: The antigen is not known.

The rearrangement uses TRBV7-2 and TRBJ1-1; 9 nucleotides agree with TRBD1. The material sequenced was peripheral blood, taken on day 0 of AZD1222 vaccination. This clonotype was obtained from an adult in good health. Here the CDR3 DNA reads TGTGCCAGCAGCTTGGCCGGGACAGGGTTGGAAACTGAAGCTTTCTTT. This gives the protein CASSLAGTGLETEAFF.